Below, 32 T cell receptor beta chains from the same sample are listed, as sequenced in a study of T cells in Graves' hyperthyroidism and ophthalmopathy. RNA transcripts were the template for amplifying TCR beta CDR3 regions. The HTBI primer set was used in a first-round RT-PCR of the TCR CDR3. TCRdb processed the multiplex PCR reads anew with MiXCR; each CDR3 protein has one entry. The sample yields approximately 710,000 distinct CDR3 sequences, around 15% seen once. Sequences were obtained from blood. These receptors all come from a middle-aged man with Graves' hyperthyroidism.

On this clonotype: A read error is possible here, since a much larger clone lies one base away. The rearrangement uses TRBV6-5 and TRBJ1-1; TRBD1 agrees at 8 bases. The CDR3 is 14 residues long. In germline, CDR1 is MNHEY, CDR2 SVGAGI. The CDR3: CASGYSGGVTEAFF. CDR3 bases: TGTGCCAGCGGTTACTCAGGGGGCGTCACTGAAGCTTTCTTT.

The V and J genes are TRBV19 and TRBJ1-5; D is possibly TRBD1 (6 bases). The germline V gene encodes CDR1 LNHDA and CDR2 SQIVND (reference sequence). V shed 0 bases and J shed 5 bases, with 11 bases lying between them. The CDR3 is 15 amino acids. CDR3 amino acids: CASSIESGGYQPQHF. CDR3 nucleotide sequence: TGTGCCAGTAGTATAGAATCCGGGGGCTATCAGCCCCAGCATTTT. The entire variable domain, with the rest obtained from reference TRBV19 and TRBJ1-5, is as follows: DGGITQSPKYLFRKEGQNVTLSCEQNLNHDAMYWYRQDPGQGLRLIYYSQIVNDFQKGDIAEGYSVSREKKESFPLTVTSAQKNPTAFYLCASSIESGGYQPQHFGDGTRLSIL.

This clonotype was seen a few times. The chain uses TRBV7-9 and TRBJ1-1, with D possibly matching TRBD1 (6 bases). The germline CDR1 and CDR2 sequences are SEHNR and FQNEAQ (reference sequence). V lost 4 bases, J lost 7 bases, and 13 bases lay in between. The CDR3 length is 13 residues. CDR3 region: CASSSGGQLEAFF. The CDR3 nucleotides read TGTGCCAGCAGCTCAGGCGGACAGCTTGAAGCTTTCTTT.

This clonotype was counted a few times. The chain is built from TRBV20-1 and TRBJ2-3; the D is unclear. The V gene lost 2 bases and the J gene lost 6 bases, with 6 bases spanning the gap. The CDR3 totals 11 residues. CDR1 and CDR2 from the germline V gene are DFQATT and SNEGSKA (reference sequence). The CDR3 is CSARWMDTQYF. As DNA, the CDR3 is TGCAGTGCTAGATGGATGGATACGCAGTATTTT.

This clonotype was seen at least ten times. The chain has TRBV12-3 or TRBV12-4 and TRBJ1-5; D gene unclear. V gave up 3 bases and J gave up 3 bases, with 6 bases separating them. The CDR3 contains 13 residues. CDR3 nucleotides: TGTGCCAGCAGTTTTCAAGTCAATCAGCCCCAGCATTTT. Encoded protein: CASSFQVNQPQHF.

In its sample, this clonotype was seen many times. The chain joins TRBV15 to TRBJ1-1; no clear D gene. Germline V CDR1 and CDR2: LNHNV, YYDKDF (reference sequence). The CDR3 is 13 amino acids. Trimming took off 3 bases at V and 2 bases at J, with 7 bases between the two ends. The CDR3 nucleotides read TGTGCCACCAGCAGCAAACCAAACACTGAAGCTTTCTTT. It codes for CATSSKPNTEAFF.

This clonotype was counted at least ten times. The chain has TRBV27 and TRBJ2-3; 13 bases line up with TRBD2. The CDR3 runs 21 residues. CDR1 and CDR2 (germline): MNHEY, SMNVEV (reference sequence). The V segment lost 3 bases and the J segment 1 base; nucleotides outside the gene matches: 16. CDR3 residues: CASSFGGFYGTSGTRTDTQYF. In nucleotides, the CDR3 is TGTGCCAGCAGTTTTGGTGGGTTTTACGGGACTAGCGGGACGCGCACAGATACGCAGTATTTT.

The sample holds a few counts of this clonotype. The V and J genes are TRBV19 and TRBJ2-2; possible D gene TRBD2, 5 bases. V was trimmed by 7 bases and J by 6 bases, leaving 12 bases between them. The germline CDR1 and CDR2 sequences are LNHDA and SQIVND (reference sequence). The CDR3 loop spans 13 amino acids. CDR3 region: CASNTVGAGELFF. As DNA, the CDR3 is TGTGCCAGTAATACGGTCGGGGCCGGGGAGCTGTTTTTT.

This clonotype was seen at least ten times. This chain uses TRBV3-1 with TRBJ1-1, with TRBD1 as a possible D gene (6 bases). This CDR3 contains 14 residues. Looked up from germline, CDR1 is LGHDT and CDR2 is YNNKEL (reference sequence). The V and J ends lost 1 base and 4 bases respectively, with 10 bases between them. CDR3 coding DNA: TGTGCCAGCAGCCAAGTCAGGGGAGTCACTGAAGCTTTCTTT. This codes for CASSQVRGVTEAFF.

The chain couples TRBV11-2 to TRBJ2-3; D is perhaps TRBD1 (5 bases). This CDR3 is 14 amino acids long. In germline, CDR1 is SGHAT, CDR2 FQNNGV. V lost 5 bases and J 4 bases, leaving 13 bases between the germline ends. The CDR3 loop reads CASSLTRGSDTQYF. CDR3 nucleotides: TGTGCCAGCAGCCTTACAAGGGGCTCAGATACGCAGTATTTT.

About this clonotype itself: A junction boundary mismatches the germline segment, possibly from a read error. The chain combines TRBV18 with TRBJ1-5; possibly TRBD1 for D (6 bases). This CDR3 is 14 amino acids long. CDR1 and CDR2 from the germline V gene are KGHSH and LQKENI. In nucleotides, the CDR3 is TGTGCGAGCTCACCAGACAGGACCAATCAGCCCCAGCATTTT. This sequence encodes CASSPDRTNQPQHF. Using reference TRBV18 and TRBJ1-5 for the parts outside the CDR3, the full variable domain is NAGVMQNPRHLVRRRGQEARLRCSPMKGHSHVYWYRQLPEEGLKFMVYLQKENIIDESGMPKERFSAEFPKEGPSILRIQQVVRGDSAAYFCASSPDRTNQPQHFGDGTRLSIL.

The rearrangement joins TRBV18 to TRBJ1-1; TRBD1 might be the D (6 bases). The CDR3 extends over 15 amino acids. With 1 base removed from V and 0 bases from J, the gap between germline ends came to 9 bases. The germline V gene encodes CDR1 KGHSH and CDR2 LQKENI. In nucleotides, the CDR3 is TGTGCCAGCTCACCACAGCCAGGGGTGAACACTGAAGCTTTCTTT. Encoded protein: CASSPQPGVNTEAFF. The whole variable domain, remainder taken from reference TRBV18 and TRBJ1-1, is NAGVMQNPRHLVRRRGQEARLRCSPMKGHSHVYWYRQLPEEGLKFMVYLQKENIIDESGMPKERFSAEFPKEGPSILRIQQVVRGDSAAYFCASSPQPGVNTEAFFGQGTRLTVV.

The V gene is TRBV15, the J gene TRBJ2-1, with 8 bases lining up with TRBD2. With 1 base clipped from V and 5 bases from J, the junction kept 4 bases outside the gene matches. CDR1 is LNHNV, CDR2 YYDKDF, per germline (reference sequence). The CDR3 is 15 residues long. The CDR3 loop is CATSRGKAGDNEQFF. The CDR3 region has the DNA TGTGCCACCAGCAGAGGTAAAGCGGGAGACAATGAGCAGTTCTTC.

Regarding this clonotype: A read error is possible here, since a much larger clone lies one base away. The chain recombines TRBV25-1 with TRBJ1-2; D is ambiguous. The V end lost 9 bases, the J end lost 4 bases, and 12 bases lay between the germline ends. Germline V gene lookup returns CDR1 MGHDK and CDR2 SYGVNS. CDR3 length: 12 amino acids. The CDR3 DNA reads TGTGCCAGTGAGGACGGGTTCTATGGCTACACCTTC. Its translation: CASEDGFYGYTF.

This clonotype was counted ten times or more. The V call is TRBV6-2 or TRBV6-3, the J call TRBJ2-1, with D perhaps assigned TRBD1 or TRBD2 (5 bases each). V gave up 8 bases and J gave up 2 bases, with 19 bases separating them. Per germline, CDR1 MNHEY and CDR2 SVGEGT. This CDR3 spans 16 amino acids. CDR3 sequence: CASGGFLLQTYNEQFF. CDR3 nucleotide sequence: TGTGCCAGCGGGGGATTTCTACTACAAACCTACAATGAGCAGTTCTTC.

In its sample, this clonotype was seen a few times. This chain connects TRBV12-3 or TRBV12-4 to TRBJ2-5; TRBD1 aligns across 9 bases. With 5 bases clipped from V and 5 bases from J, the junction kept 15 bases outside the gene matches. This CDR3 has 17 amino acids. The CDR3 protein is CASSLHTGQGKSETQYF. The CDR3 nucleotides read TGTGCCAGCAGTCTACACACGGGACAGGGAAAGAGTGAGACCCAGTACTTC.

This clonotype was counted between two and nine times. This rearrangement joins TRBV9 to TRBJ2-1; 7 nucleotides match TRBD2. With V trimmed by 4 bases and J by 9 bases, 7 bases remained unmatched. Germline V CDR1 and CDR2: SGDLS, YYNGEE. The CDR3 has 13 residues. The CDR3 DNA sequence: TGTGCCAGCAGCATAGAAGGACTAGGTGAGCAGTTCTTC. Encoded protein: CASSIEGLGEQFF. The entire variable domain, with the rest obtained from reference TRBV9 and TRBJ2-1, is as follows: DSGVTQTPKHLITATGQRVTLRCSPRSGDLSVYWYQQSLDQGLQFLIQYYNGEERAKGNILERFSAQQFPDLHSELNLSSLELGDSALYFCASSIEGLGEQFFGPGTRLTVL.

This clonotype was found many times. The V and J genes are TRBV27 and TRBJ1-1, with 8 nucleotides matching TRBD1. The CDR3 has 14 amino acids. Losses at the gene ends were 5 bases for V and 4 bases for J; bases not matched to a gene: 6. Germline loops: CDR1 MNHEY, CDR2 SMNVEV (reference sequence). The CDR3 reads CASSMTGVSTEAFF. The CDR3 region has the DNA TGTGCCAGCAGTATGACAGGGGTGAGCACTGAAGCTTTCTTT.

This clonotype was observed many times. The J gene is TRBJ2-2, the V gene TRBV6-1; TRBD2 agrees at 7 bases. From germline, CDR1 is MNHNS and CDR2 SASEGT. The CDR3 is made up of 13 amino acids. V shed 4 bases, J shed 6 bases, and the junction held 2 bases outside the gene matches. Here the CDR3 reads CASSGAGAGELFF. In nucleotides, the CDR3 is TGTGCCAGCAGTGGCGCGGGGGCCGGGGAGCTGTTTTTT.

Remarks on this clonotype: It may be a read error: a sequence one base away is much more abundant. This chain uses TRBV6-1 with TRBJ2-5; 8 bases are shared with TRBD1. Looked up from germline, CDR1 is MNHNS and CDR2 is SASEGT. Losses at the gene ends were 3 bases for V and 3 bases for J; bases not matched to a gene: 0. This CDR3 comprises 13 residues. CDR3 sequence (DNA): TGTGCCAGCAGTGAGACAGGGGAAGAGACCCAGTACTTC. The encoded protein is CASSETGEETQYF.

This chain connects TRBV7-9 to TRBJ2-5; 8 positions agree with TRBD2. The length of the CDR3 is 16 residues. The germline CDR1 and CDR2 sequences are SEHNR and FQNEAQ (reference sequence). V was pared by 0 bases and J by 1 base, with 4 bases of the junction left unmatched. This CDR3 reads CASSLASGTFQETQYF. The CDR3 DNA reads TGTGCCAGCAGCTTAGCTAGCGGGACCTTCCAAGAGACCCAGTACTTC. The whole variable domain, filled in from reference TRBV7-9 and TRBJ2-5, reads DTGVSQNPRHKITKRGQNVTFRCDPISEHNRLYWYRQTLGQGPEFLTYFQNEAQLEKSRLLSDRFSAERPKGSFSTLEIQRTEQGDSAMYLCASSLASGTFQETQYFGPGTRLLVL.

CDR3 nucleotides: TGTGCCAGCAGCGAAAGCGGGTTCACAGATACGCAGTATTTT. Translating it yields CASSESGFTDTQYF. The chain carries TRBV9 and TRBJ2-3, with a weak D call TRBD2 (6 bases). The germline CDR1 and CDR2 sequences are SGDLS and YYNGEE. V shed 3 bases and J shed 2 bases, with 10 bases lying between them. This CDR3 is 14 amino acids long.

This clonotype was observed many times. The V and J genes are TRBV20-1 and TRBJ2-1; either TRBD1 or TRBD2 may fit D (5 bases each). Germline V lookup: CDR1 DFQATT, CDR2 SNEGSKA (reference sequence). The CDR3 runs to 23 residues. V lost 7 bases and J 3 bases, leaving 43 bases between the germline ends. The CDR3 here is CSGDGVHPPASPIVIPFYNEQFF. The CDR3 nucleotides are TGCAGTGGGGACGGTGTACATCCTCCCGCTAGCCCGATCGTTATCCCCTTCTACAATGAGCAGTTCTTC.

This clonotype was picked up many times. The chain is built from TRBV28 and TRBJ1-5; unclear D gene. V was shortened by 6 bases and J by 4 bases, with 7 bases between the two germline ends. Germline V lookup: CDR1 MDHEN, CDR2 SYDVKM. This CDR3 has 12 amino acids. The CDR3 DNA is TGTGCCAGCAGGGTGGATAATCAGCCCCAGCATTTT. Translating gives CASRVDNQPQHF.

This clonotype has just one count. The chain recombines TRBV28 with TRBJ2-5; 7 bases agree with TRBD2. This CDR3 has 18 residues. V lost 2 bases and J lost 5; bases outside the gene matches: 17. Germline loops: CDR1 MDHEN, CDR2 SYDVKM. CDR3 residues: CASSLNGMFGRPRETQYF. In nucleotides, the CDR3 is TGTGCCAGCAGTTTAAATGGAATGTTCGGGAGGCCGAGGGAGACCCAGTACTTC.

V and J are TRBV20-1 and TRBJ1-5; D is ambiguous. The CDR3 contains 13 residues. V lost 3 bases, J lost 5 bases, and 11 bases lay in between. Germline assignment: CDR1 DFQATT and CDR2 SNEGSKA (reference sequence). CDR3: CSAREQNDQPQHF. The CDR3 DNA reads as TGCAGTGCTAGGGAGCAGAATGATCAGCCCCAGCATTTT.

This clonotype was recorded a few times. The V gene is TRBV7-9, the J gene TRBJ2-5; D call uncertain. Germline loops: CDR1 SEHNR, CDR2 FQNEAQ (reference sequence). The CDR3 is made up of 13 amino acids. Trimming shortened V by 7 bases and J by 3 bases, and 12 bases separated the two germline ends. For the CDR3, the DNA is TGTGCCAGCACCCATGGTAGTGAAGAGACCCAGTACTTC. Its protein is CASTHGSEETQYF.

Only a few counts were recorded for this clonotype. The chain is built from TRBV13 and TRBJ2-7; 11 positions match TRBD2. J lost 4 bases, V lost 1 base, and 15 bases had no gene match. Looked up from germline, CDR1 is PRHDT and CDR2 is FYEKMQ (reference sequence). The CDR3 runs to 19 residues. The CDR3 coding sequence is TGTGCCAGCAGCTTAGTTGGGGGATTCCTAGCGGGAGGAGGGTACGAGCAGTACTTC. This gives the protein CASSLVGGFLAGGGYEQYF.

V usage is TRBV12-3 or TRBV12-4 and J usage is TRBJ2-2, with a tentative D call TRBD2 (5 bases). Trimming stripped 3 bases from V and 5 bases from J, with 10 bases between. This CDR3 has 14 amino acids. CDR3: CASSFQEATGELFF. The CDR3 bases are TGTGCCAGCAGTTTCCAGGAGGCTACCGGGGAGCTGTTTTTT.

J is TRBJ2-3 and V is TRBV7-9; possibly TRBD2 for D (6 bases). Germline CDR1 and CDR2: SEHNR and FQNEAQ (reference sequence). The CDR3 consists of 15 residues. Trimming took off 5 bases at V and 2 bases at J, with 14 bases between the two ends. CDR3 in amino acids: CASSPFGGATDTQYF. The CDR3, as DNA: TGTGCCAGCAGCCCTTTCGGAGGGGCCACAGATACGCAGTATTTT.

The chain carries TRBV29-1 and TRBJ2-3; D not certain. The length of the CDR3 is 12 residues. Trimming took 3 bases from V and 3 from J, leaving 7 bases between them. CDR1 and CDR2 from the germline V gene are SQVTM and ANQGSEA. CDR3 sequence (DNA): TGCAGCGTTGACCGTGGAACAGATACGCAGTATTTT. Protein product: CSVDRGTDTQYF.

Comments on this clonotype: An end of the junction does not agree with germline; a read error may underlie this. This chain uses TRBV10-3 with TRBJ1-2; maybe TRBD1 (6 bases). The CDR3 loop spans 14 amino acids. Germline CDR1 reads ENHRY; CDR2 reads SYGVKD. CDR3 loop: CTISESTGNHGYTF. CDR3 DNA sequence: TGTACCATCAGTGAGTCTACAGGGAATCATGGCTACACCTTC.